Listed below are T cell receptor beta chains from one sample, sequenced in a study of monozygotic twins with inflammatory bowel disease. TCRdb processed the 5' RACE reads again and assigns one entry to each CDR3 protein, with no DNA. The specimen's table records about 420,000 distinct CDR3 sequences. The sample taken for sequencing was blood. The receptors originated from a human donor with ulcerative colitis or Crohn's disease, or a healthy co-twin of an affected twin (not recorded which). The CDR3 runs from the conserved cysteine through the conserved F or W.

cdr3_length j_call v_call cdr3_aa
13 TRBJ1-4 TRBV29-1 CSALPATNEKLFF
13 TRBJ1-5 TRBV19 CASSIPKQEPQHF
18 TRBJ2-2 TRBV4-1 CASSVDLLFGGNTGELFF
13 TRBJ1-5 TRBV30 CAWSTRGYQPQHF
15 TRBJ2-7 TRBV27 CASAAGTSHSYEQYF
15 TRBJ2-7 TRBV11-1 CASSLMGQGSYEQYF
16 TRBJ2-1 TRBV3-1 CASIISWGPRGNEQFF
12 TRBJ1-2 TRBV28 CASSFKTDGYTF
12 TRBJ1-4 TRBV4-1 CASSHLGQKLFF
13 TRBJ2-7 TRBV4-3 CASSQDLSYEQYF
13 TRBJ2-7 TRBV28 CASRRDVPSEQYF
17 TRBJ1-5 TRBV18 CASSPSSPGVNNQPQHF
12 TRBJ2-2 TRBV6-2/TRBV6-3 CASSYRGFGLFF
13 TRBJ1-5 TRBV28 CASSLGASQPQHF
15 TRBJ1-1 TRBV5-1 CASSLSEGMNTEAFF